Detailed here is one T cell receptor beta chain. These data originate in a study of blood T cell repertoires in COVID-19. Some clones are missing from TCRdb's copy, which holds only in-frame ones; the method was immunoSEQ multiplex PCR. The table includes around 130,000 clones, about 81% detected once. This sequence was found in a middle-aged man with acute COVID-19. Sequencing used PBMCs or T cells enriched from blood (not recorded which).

The CDR3: CAISDDRGGGNQPQHF. The CDR3 DNA sequence: TGTGCCATCAGCGATGACAGGGGGGGTGGCAATCAGCCCCAGCATTTT. V is TRBV10-3 and J is TRBJ1-5, with 9 bases matching TRBD1. The V gene's germline CDR1 is ENHRY and CDR2 SYGVKD. The CDR3 spans 16 residues. The V segment lost 6 bases and the J segment 2 bases; nucleotides outside the gene matches: 8.